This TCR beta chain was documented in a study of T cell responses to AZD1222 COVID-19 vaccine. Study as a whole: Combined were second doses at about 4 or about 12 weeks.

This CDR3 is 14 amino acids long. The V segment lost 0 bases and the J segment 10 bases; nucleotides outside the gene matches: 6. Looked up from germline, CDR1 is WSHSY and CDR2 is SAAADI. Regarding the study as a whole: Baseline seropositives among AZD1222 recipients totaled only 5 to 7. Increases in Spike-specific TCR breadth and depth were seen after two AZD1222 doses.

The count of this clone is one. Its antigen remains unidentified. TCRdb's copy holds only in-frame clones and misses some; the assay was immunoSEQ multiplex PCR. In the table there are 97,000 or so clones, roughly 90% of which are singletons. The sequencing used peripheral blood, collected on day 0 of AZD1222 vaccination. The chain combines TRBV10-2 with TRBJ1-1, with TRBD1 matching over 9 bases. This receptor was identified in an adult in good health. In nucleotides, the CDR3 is TGCGCCAGCAGTGAGTCAATGACAGGGGGTAGAGCTTTCTTT. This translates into CASSESMTGGRAFF.